One and the same sample provided the 9 T cell receptor beta chains below, sequenced in a study of blood T cell repertoires in COVID-19. Assay used: immunoSEQ multiplex PCR; TCRdb lists only in-frame clones, some missing. This sample yields roughly 40,000 clones, of which around 85% are seen a single time; 9.9% belongs to the top ten. Sequences were obtained from peripheral blood. The receptors were sampled from a human donor in a cohort sampled during active COVID-19.

The rearrangement uses TRBV2 and TRBJ2-1; maybe TRBD1 (5 bases). V dropped 7 bases and J dropped 8 bases, with 18 bases sitting between them. Looked up from germline, CDR1 is SNHLY and CDR2 is FYNNEI. The CDR3 totals 14 residues. CDR3 amino acids: CASILEVRVHEQFF. DNA for the CDR3: TGTGCCAGCATCCTCGAGGTCAGGGTCCATGAGCAGTTCTTC.

This chain joins TRBV7-9 and TRBJ1-2; TRBD1 matches at 10 bases. The germline V gene encodes CDR1 SEHNR and CDR2 FQNEAQ (reference sequence). V shed 2 bases, J shed 3 bases, and the junction held 6 bases outside the gene matches. The CDR3 contains 16 residues. Here the CDR3 DNA reads TGTGCCAGCAGCTTACGAGGGACAGGGGCCCACTATGGCTACACCTTC. Translated: CASSLRGTGAHYGYTF.

The chain joins TRBV6-4 to TRBJ2-2, with TRBD2 matching over 8 bases. CDR1 and CDR2 (germline): MRHNA, SNTAGT. Germline trimming cut 6 bases from V and 2 bases from J; bases unmatched to any gene: 5. The CDR3 runs to 15 residues. The CDR3 spells CASSSSGLNTGELFF. CDR3 nucleotide sequence: TGTGCCAGCAGCTCTAGCGGGCTCAACACCGGGGAGCTGTTTTTT.

J is TRBJ1-1 and V is TRBV6-5; D is perhaps TRBD1 (5 bases). The CDR3 totals 13 residues. Trimming left V 4 bases short and J 2 bases short, with 8 bases between. Germline CDR1 and CDR2: MNHEY and SVGAGI. The CDR3 bases are TGTGCCAGCAGTTTACAGGCTAACACTGAAGCTTTCTTT. Protein product: CASSLQANTEAFF.

The rearrangement joins TRBV11-2 to TRBJ2-7; the D is unclear. Trimming shortened V by 5 bases and J by 2 bases, and 19 bases separated the two germline ends. Germline loops: CDR1 SGHAT, CDR2 FQNNGV. CDR3 size: 16 residues. The CDR3 DNA reads TGTGCCAGCAGCCGAACTACTGCCCTCGCGACCTACGAGCAGTACTTC. Encoded protein: CASSRTTALATYEQYF.

The CDR3 sequence: CATSDLGGEQFF. DNA of the CDR3: TGTGCCACCAGTGATTTGGGCGGTGAGCAGTTCTTC. V is TRBV24-1 and J is TRBJ2-1, with no clear D. The germline CDR1 and CDR2 sequences are KGHDR and SFDVKD. Trimming pared 0 bases from V and 9 bases from J, leaving 5 bases between. CDR3 length equals 12 residues.

This chain uses TRBV15 with TRBJ2-3; D gene unclear. The CDR3 spans 14 residues. Germline V CDR1 and CDR2: LNHNV, YYDKDF (reference sequence). The V end lost 0 bases, the J end lost 0 bases, and 4 bases lay between the germline ends. The CDR3 loop is CATSRESSTDTQYF. The CDR3 DNA reads TGTGCCACCAGCAGAGAGTCTAGCACAGATACGCAGTATTTT.

The chain joins TRBV9 to TRBJ1-4; D unclear. The CDR3 spans 15 residues. V gave up 4 bases and J gave up 7 bases, with 17 bases separating them. Germline values: CDR1 SGDLS, CDR2 YYNGEE. CDR3 coding DNA: TGTGCCAGCAGCCGGCTCGGTGAGGGAGGTGAAAAACTGTTTTTT. This codes for CASSRLGEGGEKLFF.

The V and J genes are TRBV7-9 and TRBJ1-1, with 8 bases identical to TRBD1. The J segment lost 10 bases and the V segment lost 5 bases, leaving 3 bases of the junction unmatched. The CDR3 sequence is 11 residues long. Germline V CDR1 and CDR2: SEHNR, FQNEAQ (reference sequence). The CDR3 nucleotides are TGTGCCAGCAGCCAGGGGGCGGCAGCTTTCTTT. Translating it yields CASSQGAAAFF.